This T cell receptor (beta chain) derives from a study of shared clonotypes between healthy human individuals. Background on the study: Each donor had three CD4 naive, three CD4 memory, two CD8 naive and one CD8 memory plate.

Comment on this clone: The antigen is not known.

TCRdb's table, derived via immunoSEQ multiplex PCR, lists solely in-frame clones and lacks some. The sample lists over 300,000 clones; around 86% were seen once. Germline assignment: CDR1 LGHNA and CDR2 YNFKEQ. CDR3 length equals 14 residues. Trimming cost V 1 base and J 3 bases, with 10 bases left between them. Findings and caveats of the study: Sample collection involved blood only; tissue repertoires are likely different. Estimated clonotype richness was generally higher in naive than memory subsets.

There were no recent acute infections or vaccinations among the donors, who were healthy HIV-negative adults. This sequence originates from a man in his late teens or twenties in good health. Sequencing input: memory CD8+ T cells sorted from blood. Indicated subset: CD45RO+ cells pooled with CCR7-negative TemRA cells. The chain has TRBV4-2 and TRBJ2-7, with D unclear. The CDR3 loop is CASSQGDQDYEQYF. The CDR3 DNA follows: TGTGCCAGCAGCCAAGGAGACCAAGACTACGAGCAGTACTTC.